Listed below are T cell receptor beta chains from one sample, sequenced in a study of blood T cell repertoires in COVID-19. This table comes from immunoSEQ multiplex PCR, and its TCRdb copy is limited to in-frame clones, with some not included. Among about 94,000 clones, roughly 86% were seen once, and the ten largest hold 7% to 8%. The sample was peripheral blood. These receptors were obtained from a human donor with acute or convalescent COVID-19. The donor label of this sample is uncertain. Both conserved end residues are part of each CDR3.

j_call v_call cdr3_aa
TRBJ2-6 TRBV2 CASSDLFPGANVLTF
TRBJ1-5 TRBV4-3 CASSQEWGRGNQPQHF
TRBJ1-3 TRBV5-1 CASSFGGQSGNTIYF
TRBJ1-5 TRBV6-5 CASSPNERQPQHF
TRBJ2-7 TRBV11-3 CASSFLPLPYEQYF
TRBJ1-2 TRBV12-3/TRBV12-4 CASNTRVEGGYTF
TRBJ1-5 TRBV10-3 CAISESATASERQPQHF
TRBJ2-3 TRBV30 CAWNIPGRVFDTQYF
TRBJ1-6 TRBV6-5 CASSQTGGNSPLHF
TRBJ2-1 TRBV9 CASSLRGQNYNEQFF
TRBJ2-3 TRBV9 CASSVGRDTQYF
TRBJ1-1 TRBV7-9 CASSLWTGGNTEAFF
TRBJ2-1 TRBV5-1 CASSWAATSGGARNNEQFF
TRBJ1-6 TRBV28 CASSLPGRDAGKF
TRBJ2-7 TRBV6-2/TRBV6-3 CASSYSSRYEQYF
TRBJ1-6 TRBV6-5 CASSLIGGSSPLHF
TRBJ2-7 TRBV28 CASSRPGQGIYEQYF
TRBJ1-2 TRBV5-1 CASSSGGGNYGYTF
TRBJ2-3 TRBV5-1 CASSLGAGGLSDTQYF
TRBJ2-5 TRBV2 CASIRDRAETQYF
TRBJ2-5 TRBV11-3 CASSSRAGVTQETQYF
TRBJ2-7 TRBV15 CATSRVRELGEQYF
TRBJ2-3 TRBV19 CASSIGTRTDTQYF
TRBJ2-3 TRBV30 CAWSIRGTGYTDTQYF
TRBJ2-1 TRBV3-1/TRBV3-2 CASSQKGLAGHSSYNEQFF
TRBJ1-4 TRBV30 CAWSPRRREKLFF
TRBJ2-5 TRBV9 CASSPSGGGETQYF
TRBJ2-3 TRBV18 CASSQRGEGSTDTQYF
TRBJ1-4 TRBV12-5 CASGLRGWPNEKLFF
TRBJ1-1 TRBV4-3 CASSQHEGQGADTEAFF
TRBJ2-3 TRBV9 CASSVDFYRDRVLRTDTQYF
TRBJ1-1 TRBV5-1 CASSPQSFSGDTEAFF
TRBJ2-7 TRBV18 CASSPGGGPAYEQYF
TRBJ2-5 TRBV7-3 CASSNDGGSLTQYF
TRBJ2-3 TRBV9 CASSILGGGAGDTQYF
TRBJ2-7 TRBV5-1 CASSKQGDEQYF